These 4 T cell receptor beta chains came from one sample sequenced in a study of blood T cell repertoires in COVID-19. The method was immunoSEQ multiplex PCR; TCRdb's version includes in-frame clones alone and lacks a portion of them. The data hold a few hundred thousand clones, with around 87% observed a single time. The sample was peripheral blood. Receptors originate from a woman aged 45-60 years who had recovered from COVID-19.

V and J are TRBV19 and TRBJ1-1, with 8 bases fitting TRBD1. Germline values: CDR1 LNHDA, CDR2 SQIVND (reference sequence). With V trimmed by 4 bases and J by 10 bases, 8 bases remained unmatched. The CDR3 consists of 13 residues. CDR3 residues: CASSTDRVHGAFF. The DNA for the CDR3 is TGTGCCAGTAGTACGGACAGGGTACACGGAGCTTTCTTT.

The J gene is TRBJ2-2, the V gene TRBV28; D perhaps matches TRBD1 (6 bases). The CDR3 spans 13 residues. Germline loops: CDR1 MDHEN, CDR2 SYDVKM. The V gene lost 7 bases and the J gene lost 2 bases, with 8 bases spanning the gap. In nucleotides, the CDR3 is TGTGCCAGCATGGGACATAACACCGGGGAGCTGTTTTTT. This codes for CASMGHNTGELFF.

As concerns this clone: An end of the junction differs from the germline gene, which may be a read error. Other DNA variants within this sample encode the same CDR3. The chain carries TRBV28 and TRBJ1-5, with D tentatively TRBD1 (5 bases). This CDR3 is 12 amino acids long. Germline CDR1 is MDHEN and CDR2 is SYDVKM. CDR3 region: CASTAGDQPQHF. The CDR3 DNA reads TGTGCGAGCACGGCGGGGGATCAGCCCCAGCATTTT.

The V call is TRBV19, the J call TRBJ1-3, with D hard to call. The V and J ends lost 6 bases and 0 bases respectively, with 9 bases between them. This CDR3 spans 14 amino acids. Looked up from germline, CDR1 is LNHDA and CDR2 is SQIVND (reference sequence). For the CDR3, the DNA is TGTGCCAGTAGGAGACTCAGCTCTGGAAACACCATATATTTT. Encoded protein: CASRRLSSGNTIYF.